This T cell receptor (beta chain) was recorded in a study of blood T cells in healthy people across ages. The CDR3 loop spans 16 amino acids. Germline assignment: CDR1 KGHDR and CDR2 SFDVKD. Trimming took 4 bases from V and 2 from J; bases not matched to a gene: 5. This clonotype was counted only a few times. Primed by a sample-barcoded 5' primer and a J-beta primer mix, a second PCR proceeded for about 6 to 11 cycles. Every cDNA molecule carried a tag from a template-switch adaptor bearing 12 random nucleotides. One entry per CDR3 protein results from TCRdb running MiXCR on the 5' RACE reads. The data hold 710,000 or so distinct CDR3 sequences, with about 24% observed a single time.

This sequence originates from a man in his 70s in good health. Sequenced material: blood. V is TRBV24-1 and J is TRBJ2-3; 10 nucleotides align to TRBD1. DNA of the CDR3: TGTGCCACCAGTGACCTTGGACAGGGGGACACAGATACGCAGTATTTT. Amino acids: CATSDLGQGDTDTQYF.